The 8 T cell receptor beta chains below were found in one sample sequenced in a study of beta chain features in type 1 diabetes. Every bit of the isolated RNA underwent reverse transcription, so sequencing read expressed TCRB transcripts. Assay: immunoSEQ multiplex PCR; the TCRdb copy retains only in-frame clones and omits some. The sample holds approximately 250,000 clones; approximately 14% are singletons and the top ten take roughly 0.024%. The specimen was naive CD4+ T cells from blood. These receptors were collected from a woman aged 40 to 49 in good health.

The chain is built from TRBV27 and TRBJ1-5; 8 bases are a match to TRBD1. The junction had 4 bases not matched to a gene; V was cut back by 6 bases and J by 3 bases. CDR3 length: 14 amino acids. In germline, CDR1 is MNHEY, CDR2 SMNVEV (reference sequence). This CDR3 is CASSSGGNNQPQHF. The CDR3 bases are TGTGCCAGCAGCTCAGGGGGCAACAATCAGCCCCAGCATTTT.

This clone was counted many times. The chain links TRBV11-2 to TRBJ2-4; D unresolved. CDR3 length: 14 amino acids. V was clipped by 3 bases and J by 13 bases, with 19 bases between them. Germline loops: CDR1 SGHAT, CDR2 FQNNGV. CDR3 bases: TGTGCCAGCAGCTTCCCCCTTCTAGGTACCTTCCAGTACTTC. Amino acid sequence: CASSFPLLGTFQYF.

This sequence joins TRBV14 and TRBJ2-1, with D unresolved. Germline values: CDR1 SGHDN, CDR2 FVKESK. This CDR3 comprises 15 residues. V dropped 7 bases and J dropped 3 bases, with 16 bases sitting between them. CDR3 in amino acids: CASIVRGRGYNEQFF. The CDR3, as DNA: TGTGCCAGCATCGTCAGAGGTCGCGGCTACAATGAGCAGTTCTTC.

CDR3 loop: CASSAGYGYTF. CDR3 nucleotide sequence: TGCGCCAGCAGTGCGGGCTATGGCTACACCTTC. The J gene is TRBJ1-2, the V gene TRBV10-2; no firm D call. V lost 4 bases, J lost 4 bases, and 4 bases lay in between. This CDR3 comprises 11 residues. Looked up from germline, CDR1 is WSHSY and CDR2 is SAAADI.

The DNA of the CDR3 is TGCAGCGTTGAAGATTTGGAACGGCGGGGGGGACAAGAGACCCAGTACTTC. It translates to CSVEDLERRGGQETQYF. J is TRBJ2-5 and V is TRBV29-1; 9 nucleotides match TRBD2. V shed 0 bases and J 2 bases; nucleotides not matched to a gene: 10. The length of the CDR3 is 17 residues. CDR1 is SQVTM, CDR2 ANQGSEA, per germline.

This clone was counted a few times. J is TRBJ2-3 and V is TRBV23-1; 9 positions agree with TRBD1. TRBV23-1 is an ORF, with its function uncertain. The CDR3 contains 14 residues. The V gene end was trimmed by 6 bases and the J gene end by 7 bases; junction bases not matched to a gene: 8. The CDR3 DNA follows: TGCGCCAGCAGGGTAACCGGGACAGGGAATACGCAGTATTTT. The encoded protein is CASRVTGTGNTQYF.

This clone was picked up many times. CDR3 protein: CASSPQGANVLTF. The CDR3 nucleotides are TGTGCCAGCAGCCCCCAAGGGGCCAACGTCCTGACTTTC. This chain uses TRBV9 with TRBJ2-6; D is uncertain. Trimming pared 4 bases from V and 4 bases from J, leaving 6 bases between. Germline lookup yields CDR1 SGDLS and CDR2 YYNGEE. The CDR3 has 13 residues.

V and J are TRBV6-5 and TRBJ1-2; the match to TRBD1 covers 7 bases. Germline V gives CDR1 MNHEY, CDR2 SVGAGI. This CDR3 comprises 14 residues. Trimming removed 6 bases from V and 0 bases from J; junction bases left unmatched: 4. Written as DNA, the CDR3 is TGTGCCAGCAGACGACAGGGTTCTAACTATGGCTACACCTTC. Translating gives CASRRQGSNYGYTF.